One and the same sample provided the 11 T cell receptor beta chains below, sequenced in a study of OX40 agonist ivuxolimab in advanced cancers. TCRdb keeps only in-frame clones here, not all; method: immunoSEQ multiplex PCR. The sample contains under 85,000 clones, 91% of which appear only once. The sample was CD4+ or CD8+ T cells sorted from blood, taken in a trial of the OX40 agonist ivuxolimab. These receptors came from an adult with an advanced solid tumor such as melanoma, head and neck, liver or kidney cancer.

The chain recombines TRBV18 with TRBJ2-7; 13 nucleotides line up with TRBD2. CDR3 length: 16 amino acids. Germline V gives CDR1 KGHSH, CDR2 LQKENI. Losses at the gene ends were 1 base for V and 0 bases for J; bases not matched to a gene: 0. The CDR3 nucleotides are TGTGCCAGCTCACCACGGACTAGCGGGGGCTCCTACGAGCAGTACTTC. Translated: CASSPRTSGGSYEQYF. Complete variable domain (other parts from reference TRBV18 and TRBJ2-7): NAGVMQNPRHLVRRRGQEARLRCSPMKGHSHVYWYRQLPEEGLKFMVYLQKENIIDESGMPKERFSAEFPKEGPSILRIQQVVRGDSAAYFCASSPRTSGGSYEQYFGPGTRLTVT.

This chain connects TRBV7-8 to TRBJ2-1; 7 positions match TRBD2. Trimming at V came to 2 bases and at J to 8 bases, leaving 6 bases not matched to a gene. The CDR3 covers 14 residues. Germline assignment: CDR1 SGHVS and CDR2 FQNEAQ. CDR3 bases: TGTGCCAGCAGCTTATGGCGGGAGTCAGATGAGCAGTTCTTC. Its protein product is CASSLWRESDEQFF.

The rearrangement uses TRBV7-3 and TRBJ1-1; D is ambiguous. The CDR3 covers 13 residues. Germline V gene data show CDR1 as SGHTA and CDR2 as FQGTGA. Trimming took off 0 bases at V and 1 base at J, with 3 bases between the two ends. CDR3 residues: CASSLTQNTEAFF. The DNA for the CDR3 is TGTGCCAGCAGCTTAACTCAGAACACTGAAGCTTTCTTT.

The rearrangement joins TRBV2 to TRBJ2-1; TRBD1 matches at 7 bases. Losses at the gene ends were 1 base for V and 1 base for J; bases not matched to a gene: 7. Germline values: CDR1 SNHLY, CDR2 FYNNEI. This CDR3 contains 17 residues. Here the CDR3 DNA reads TGTGCCAGCAGTGAAGGACAGGGAAGGAGGTCCTACAATGAGCAGTTCTTC. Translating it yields CASSEGQGRRSYNEQFF. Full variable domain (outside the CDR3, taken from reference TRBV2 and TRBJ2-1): EPEVTQTPSHQVTQMGQEVILRCVPISNHLYFYWYRQILGQKVEFLVSFYNNEISEKSEIFDDQFSVERPDGSNFTLKIRSTKLEDSAMYFCASSEGQGRRSYNEQFFGPGTRLTVL.

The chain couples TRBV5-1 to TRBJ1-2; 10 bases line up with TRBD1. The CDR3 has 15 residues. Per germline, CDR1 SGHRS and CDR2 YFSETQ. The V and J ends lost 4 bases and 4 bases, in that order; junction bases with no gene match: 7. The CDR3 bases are TGCGCCAGCAGCAAGGGACAGGGGATCTCCTATGGCTACACCTTC. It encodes CASSKGQGISYGYTF.

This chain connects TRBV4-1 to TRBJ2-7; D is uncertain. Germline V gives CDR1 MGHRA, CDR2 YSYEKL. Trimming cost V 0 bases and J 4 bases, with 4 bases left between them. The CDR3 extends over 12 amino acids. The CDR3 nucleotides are TGCGCCAGCAGCCAAGAAGGATACGAGCAGTACTTC. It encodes CASSQEGYEQYF.

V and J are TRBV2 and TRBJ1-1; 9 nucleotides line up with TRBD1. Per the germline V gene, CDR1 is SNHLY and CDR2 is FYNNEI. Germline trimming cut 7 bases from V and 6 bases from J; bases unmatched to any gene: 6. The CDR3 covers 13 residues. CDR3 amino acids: CASIRDRASEAFF. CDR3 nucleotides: TGTGCCAGCATACGGGACAGGGCGTCTGAAGCTTTCTTT.

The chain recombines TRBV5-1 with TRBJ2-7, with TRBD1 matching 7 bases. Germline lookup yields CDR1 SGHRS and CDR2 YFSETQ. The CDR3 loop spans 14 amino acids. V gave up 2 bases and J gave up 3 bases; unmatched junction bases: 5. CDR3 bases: TGCGCCAGCAGCTTACCGGGACAGATCTACGAGCAGTACTTC. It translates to CASSLPGQIYEQYF.

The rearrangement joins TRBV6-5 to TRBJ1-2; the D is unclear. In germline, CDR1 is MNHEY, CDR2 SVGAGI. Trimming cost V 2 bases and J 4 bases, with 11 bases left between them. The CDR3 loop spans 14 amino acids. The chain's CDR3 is CASSYAAGSYGYTF. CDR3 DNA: TGTGCCAGCAGTTACGCCGCTGGCTCCTATGGCTACACCTTC.

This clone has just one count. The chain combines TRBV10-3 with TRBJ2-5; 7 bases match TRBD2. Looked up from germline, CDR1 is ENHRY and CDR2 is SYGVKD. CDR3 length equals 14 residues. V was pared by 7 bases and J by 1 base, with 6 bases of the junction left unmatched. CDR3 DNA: TGTGCCATCAAGGGAGGGGTAGCCCAAGAGACCCAGTACTTC. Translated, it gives CAIKGGVAQETQYF.

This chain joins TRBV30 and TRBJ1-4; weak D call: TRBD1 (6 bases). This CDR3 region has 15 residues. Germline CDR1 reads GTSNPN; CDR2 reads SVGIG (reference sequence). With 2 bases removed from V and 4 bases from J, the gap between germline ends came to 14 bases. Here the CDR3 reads CAWSPATGLNEKLFF. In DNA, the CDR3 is TGTGCCTGGAGTCCAGCAACAGGGCTTAATGAAAAACTGTTTTTT.